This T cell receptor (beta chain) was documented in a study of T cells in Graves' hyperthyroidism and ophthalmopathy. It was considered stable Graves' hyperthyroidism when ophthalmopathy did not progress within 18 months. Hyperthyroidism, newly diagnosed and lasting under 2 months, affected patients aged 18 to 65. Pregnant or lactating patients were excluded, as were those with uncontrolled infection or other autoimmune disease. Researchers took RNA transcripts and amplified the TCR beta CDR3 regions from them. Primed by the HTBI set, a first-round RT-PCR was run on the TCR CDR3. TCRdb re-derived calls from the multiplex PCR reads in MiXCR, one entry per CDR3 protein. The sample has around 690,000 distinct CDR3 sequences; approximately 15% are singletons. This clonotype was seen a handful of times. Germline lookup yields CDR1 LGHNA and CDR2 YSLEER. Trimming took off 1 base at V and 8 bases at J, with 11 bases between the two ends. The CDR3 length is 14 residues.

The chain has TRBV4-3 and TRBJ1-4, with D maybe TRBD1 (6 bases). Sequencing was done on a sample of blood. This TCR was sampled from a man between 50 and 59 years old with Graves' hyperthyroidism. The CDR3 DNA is TGCGCCAGCAGCCAAGGACAGGTTTTGGAAAAACTGTTTTTT. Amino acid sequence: CASSQGQVLEKLFF.